This is a list of T cell receptor beta chains from one sample in a study of control samples from healthy donors and cancer patients. TCRdb keeps only in-frame clones here, not all; method: immunoSEQ multiplex PCR. Here the sample spans about 130,000 clones, roughly 92% being singletons. Sequencing used PBMCs. Receptors were obtained from a man older than 75 with head and neck cancer. Each CDR3 is given with its conserved first and last residue. A D gene is named only where the DNA matches it firmly. Clone size appears in some rows only: once, few, many, or a class for an expanded clone.

v_call,j_call,d_call,clone_size,cdr3_aa,cdr3_nt
TRBV27,TRBJ2-7,-,-,CASSSSVAGIYEQYF,-
TRBV6-5,TRBJ1-2,-,-,CASTQGSYGYTF,TGTGCCAGCACCCAGGGGTCCTATGGCTACACCTTC
TRBV5-6,TRBJ2-7,-,-,CASSWSGTFSYEQYF,TGTGCCAGCAGCTGGTCCGGGACTTTCTCCTACGAGCAGTACTTC
TRBV23-1,TRBJ2-7,TRBD1,-,CATRRDRISSYEQYF,TGCGCCACCCGGCGGGACAGGATTAGCTCCTACGAGCAGTACTTC
TRBV19,TRBJ1-5,-,-,CASSIPKESQPQHF,TGTGCCAGTAGTATCCCCAAAGAAAGTCAGCCCCAGCATTTT
TRBV5-6,TRBJ2-3,-,-,CASSLNRDTQYF,TGTGCCAGCAGCCTGAACAGAGATACGCAGTATTTT
TRBV5-1,TRBJ1-1,-,-,CASSLQGAAEAFF,TGCGCCAGCAGCTTGCAGGGTGCTGCTGAAGCTTTCTTT
TRBV13,TRBJ1-1,TRBD1,-,CASSFNGQGGYTEAFF,TGTGCCAGCAGCTTCAACGGACAGGGAGGGTACACTGAAGCTTTCTTT
TRBV5-4,TRBJ2-1,TRBD2,-,CASSFSSGSSYNEQFF,TGTGCCAGCAGCTTCTCTAGCGGGAGCTCCTACAATGAGCAGTTCTTC
TRBV2,TRBJ1-1,-,-,CASRRETTSIDTEAFF,TGTGCCAGCAGGAGGGAGACCACTTCGATAGACACTGAAGCTTTCTTT
TRBV5-6,TRBJ2-7,TRBD2,-,CASSPGTTLTYEQYF,TGTGCCAGCAGCCCCGGGACTACCCTAACCTACGAGCAGTACTTC
TRBV2,TRBJ1-5,-,-,CASSEEDQPQHF,TGTGCCAGCAGTGAAGAAGATCAGCCCCAGCATTTT
TRBV14,TRBJ2-7,-,-,CASSQSMAHEQYF,TGTGCCAGCAGCCAATCAATGGCCCACGAGCAGTACTTC
TRBV10-3,TRBJ1-1,-,-,CAIRNRDTEAFF,TGTGCCATCAGGAACAGAGACACTGAAGCTTTCTTT
TRBV5-6,TRBJ1-6,-,-,CASSPGLRENSPLHF,TGTGCCAGCAGCCCCGGTCTAAGGGAGAATTCACCCCTCCACTTT
TRBV5-1,TRBJ1-4,-,once,CASSLVRGTNEKLFF,TGCGCCAGCAGCTTGGTTCGGGGGACTAATGAAAAACTGTTTTTT
TRBV6-5,TRBJ1-2,-,-,CASSRRDARGYTF,TGTGCCAGCAGCCGCCGGGACGCGCGGGGCTACACCTTC
TRBV10-3,TRBJ1-2,-,-,CAISESLRDIPVGYTF,TGTGCCATCAGTGAGTCTCTACGAGATATCCCTGTTGGCTACACCTTC
TRBV6-5,TRBJ2-1,-,-,CAGMGGENYNEQFF,TGTGCCGGCATGGGAGGTGAGAACTACAATGAGCAGTTCTTC
TRBV10-2,TRBJ2-2,TRBD1,-,CASSQGTGNTGELFF,TGCGCCAGCAGCCAAGGGACAGGGAACACCGGGGAGCTGTTTTTT
TRBV4-1,TRBJ1-4,TRBD1,few,CASSQDWAYRGGDEKLFF,TGCGCCAGCAGCCAAGATTGGGCCTACAGGGGCGGGGATGAAAAACTGTTTTTT
TRBV4-3,TRBJ2-2,TRBD2,-,CASSQGLAGVVTGELFF,TGCGCCAGCAGCCAAGGACTAGCGGGAGTTGTCACCGGGGAGCTGTTTTTT
TRBV14,TRBJ2-5,-,-,CASSRSETETQYF,TGTGCCAGCAGCCGGTCAGAGACAGAGACCCAGTACTTC
TRBV20-1,TRBJ2-7,TRBD1,-,CSASNRGDPFEQYF,TGCAGTGCTAGTAACAGGGGTGACCCCTTCGAGCAGTACTTC
TRBV27,TRBJ2-5,-,once,CASSLSYLETQYF,TGTGCCAGCAGTTTATCATATTTGGAGACCCAGTACTTC